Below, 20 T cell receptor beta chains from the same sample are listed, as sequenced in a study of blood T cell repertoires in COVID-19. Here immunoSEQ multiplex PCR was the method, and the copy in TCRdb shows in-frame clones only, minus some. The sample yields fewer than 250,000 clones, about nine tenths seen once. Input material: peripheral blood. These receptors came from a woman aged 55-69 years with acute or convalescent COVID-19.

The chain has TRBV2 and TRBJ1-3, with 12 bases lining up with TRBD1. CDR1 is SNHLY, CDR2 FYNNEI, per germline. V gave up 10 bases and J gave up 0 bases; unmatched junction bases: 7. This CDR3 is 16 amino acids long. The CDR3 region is CATHGTGGFSGNTIYF. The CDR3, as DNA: TGTGCCACCCACGGGACAGGGGGCTTCTCTGGAAACACCATATATTTT.

The CDR3, as DNA: TGTGCCAGCAGCTTGGGGACTAGCATCAATGAGCAGTTCTTC. Translation gives CASSLGTSINEQFF. The chain is built from TRBV7-2 and TRBJ2-1; 9 positions match TRBD2. The ends lost 3 bases at V and 6 bases at J; junction bases unmatched: 3. The CDR3 runs 14 residues. Germline values: CDR1 SGHTA, CDR2 FQGNSA.

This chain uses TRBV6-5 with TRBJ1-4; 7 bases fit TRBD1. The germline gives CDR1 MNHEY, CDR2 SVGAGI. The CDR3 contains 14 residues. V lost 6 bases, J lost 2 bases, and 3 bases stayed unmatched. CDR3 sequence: CASSPGGTNEKLFF. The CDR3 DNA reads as TGTGCCAGCAGCCCAGGGGGTACTAATGAAAAACTGTTTTTT.

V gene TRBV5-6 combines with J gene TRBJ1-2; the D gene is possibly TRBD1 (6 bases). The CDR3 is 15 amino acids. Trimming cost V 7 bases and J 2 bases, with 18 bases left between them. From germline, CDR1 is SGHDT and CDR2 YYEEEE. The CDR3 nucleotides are TGTGCCAGCTCCCGGAGAGGGGGAGGGAACTATGGCTACACCTTC. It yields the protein CASSRRGGGNYGYTF.

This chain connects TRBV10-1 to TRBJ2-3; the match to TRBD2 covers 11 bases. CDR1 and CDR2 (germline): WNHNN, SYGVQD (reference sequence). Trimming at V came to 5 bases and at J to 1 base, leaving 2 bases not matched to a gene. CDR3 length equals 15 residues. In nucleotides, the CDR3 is TGCGCCAGCAGTCGGGGACTAGCGGGCACAGATACGCAGTATTTT. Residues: CASSRGLAGTDTQYF.

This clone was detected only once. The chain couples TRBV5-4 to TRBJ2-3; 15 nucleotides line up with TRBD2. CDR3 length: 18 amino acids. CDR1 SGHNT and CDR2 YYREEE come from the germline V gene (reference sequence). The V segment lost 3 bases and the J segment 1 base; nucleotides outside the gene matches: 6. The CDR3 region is CASSSGTSGGIRTDTQYF. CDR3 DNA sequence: TGTGCCAGCAGCTCGGGGACTAGCGGGGGGATACGCACAGATACGCAGTATTTT.

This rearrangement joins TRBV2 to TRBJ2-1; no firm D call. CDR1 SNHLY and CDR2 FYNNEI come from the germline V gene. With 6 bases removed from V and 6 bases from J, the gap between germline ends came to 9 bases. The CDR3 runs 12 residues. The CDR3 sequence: CASSPDTNEQFF. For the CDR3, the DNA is TGTGCCAGCAGCCCCGACACCAATGAGCAGTTCTTC.

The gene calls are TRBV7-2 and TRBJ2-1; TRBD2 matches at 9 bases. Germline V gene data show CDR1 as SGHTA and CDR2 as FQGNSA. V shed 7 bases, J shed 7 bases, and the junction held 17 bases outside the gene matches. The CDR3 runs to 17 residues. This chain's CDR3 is CASMPFGSGGYKNEQFF. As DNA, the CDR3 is TGTGCCAGCATGCCGTTTGGGAGCGGGGGGTATAAGAATGAGCAGTTCTTC.

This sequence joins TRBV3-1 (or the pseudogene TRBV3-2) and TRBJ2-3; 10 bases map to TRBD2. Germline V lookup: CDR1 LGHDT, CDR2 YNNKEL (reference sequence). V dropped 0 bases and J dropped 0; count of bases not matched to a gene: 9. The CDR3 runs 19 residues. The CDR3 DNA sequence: TGTGCCAGCAGCCAAGATCTAGATACTAGCGGGACGAGCACAGATACGCAGTATTTT. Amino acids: CASSQDLDTSGTSTDTQYF.

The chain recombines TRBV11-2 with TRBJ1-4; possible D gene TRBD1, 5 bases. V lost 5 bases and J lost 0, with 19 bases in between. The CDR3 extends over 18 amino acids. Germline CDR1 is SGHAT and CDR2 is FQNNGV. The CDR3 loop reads CASSPKWGGLATNEKLFF. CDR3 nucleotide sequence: TGTGCCAGCAGCCCAAAGTGGGGGGGACTCGCAACTAATGAAAAACTGTTTTTT.

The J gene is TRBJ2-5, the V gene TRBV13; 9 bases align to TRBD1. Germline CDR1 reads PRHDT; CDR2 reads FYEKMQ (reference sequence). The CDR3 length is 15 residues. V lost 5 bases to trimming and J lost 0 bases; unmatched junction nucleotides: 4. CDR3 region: CASSVGTGNQETQYF. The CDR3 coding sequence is TGTGCCAGCAGCGTTGGGACAGGGAACCAAGAGACCCAGTACTTC. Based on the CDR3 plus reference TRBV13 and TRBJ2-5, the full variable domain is AAGVIQSPRHLIKEKRETATLKCYPIPRHDTVYWYQQGPGQDPQFLISFYEKMQSDKGSIPDRFSAQQFSDYHSELNMSSLELGDSALYFCASSVGTGNQETQYFGPGTRLLVL.

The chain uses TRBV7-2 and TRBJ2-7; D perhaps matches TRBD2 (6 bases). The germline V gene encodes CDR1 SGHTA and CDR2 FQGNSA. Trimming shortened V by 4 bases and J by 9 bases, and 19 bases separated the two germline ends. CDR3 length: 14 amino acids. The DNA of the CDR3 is TGTGCCAGCAGCTCCCTCTACCGGGAGATAGGGCAGTACTTC. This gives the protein CASSSLYREIGQYF.

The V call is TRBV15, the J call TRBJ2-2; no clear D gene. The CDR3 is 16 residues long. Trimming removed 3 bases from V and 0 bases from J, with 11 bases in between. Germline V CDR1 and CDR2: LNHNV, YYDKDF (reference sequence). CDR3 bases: TGTGCCACCAGCAGTGTGGGCTTCGCGAACACCGGGGAGCTGTTTTTT. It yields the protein CATSSVGFANTGELFF.

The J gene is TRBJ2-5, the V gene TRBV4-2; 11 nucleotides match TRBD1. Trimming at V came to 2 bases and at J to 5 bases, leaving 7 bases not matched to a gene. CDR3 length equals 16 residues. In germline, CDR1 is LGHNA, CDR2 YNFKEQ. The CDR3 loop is CASSQPGQGAGETQYF. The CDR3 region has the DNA TGTGCCAGCAGCCAACCCGGACAGGGGGCAGGTGAGACCCAGTACTTC.

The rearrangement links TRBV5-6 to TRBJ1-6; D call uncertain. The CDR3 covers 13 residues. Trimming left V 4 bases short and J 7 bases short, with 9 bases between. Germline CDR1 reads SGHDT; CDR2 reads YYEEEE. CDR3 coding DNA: TGTGCCAGCAGCAGGAGTTTGAATTCACCCCTCCACTTT. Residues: CASSRSLNSPLHF.

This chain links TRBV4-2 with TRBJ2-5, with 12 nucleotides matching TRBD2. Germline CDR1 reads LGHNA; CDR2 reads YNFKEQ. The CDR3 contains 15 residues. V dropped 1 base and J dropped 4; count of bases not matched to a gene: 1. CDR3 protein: CASSQGTSGIETQYF. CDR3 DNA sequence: TGTGCCAGCAGCCAAGGGACTAGCGGGATAGAGACCCAGTACTTC.

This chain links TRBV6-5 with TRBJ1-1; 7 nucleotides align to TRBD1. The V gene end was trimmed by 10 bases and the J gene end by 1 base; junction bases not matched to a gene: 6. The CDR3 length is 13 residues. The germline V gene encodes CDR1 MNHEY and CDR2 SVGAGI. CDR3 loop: CATKGAGNTEAFF. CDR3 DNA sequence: TGTGCCACAAAGGGGGCGGGGAACACTGAAGCTTTCTTT.

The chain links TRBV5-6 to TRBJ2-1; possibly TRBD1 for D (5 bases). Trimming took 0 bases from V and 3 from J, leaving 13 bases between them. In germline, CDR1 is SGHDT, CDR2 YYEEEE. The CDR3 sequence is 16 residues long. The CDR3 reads CASSLDRGMIYNEQFF. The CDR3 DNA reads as TGTGCCAGCAGCTTGGATAGGGGAATGATCTACAATGAGCAGTTCTTC.

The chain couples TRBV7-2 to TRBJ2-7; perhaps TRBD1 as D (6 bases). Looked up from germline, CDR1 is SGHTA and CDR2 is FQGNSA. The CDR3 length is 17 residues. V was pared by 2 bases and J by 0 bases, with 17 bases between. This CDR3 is CASSLLQGQILSYEQYF. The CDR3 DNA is TGTGCCAGCAGCTTACTACAGGGCCAAATCCTCTCCTACGAGCAGTACTTC.

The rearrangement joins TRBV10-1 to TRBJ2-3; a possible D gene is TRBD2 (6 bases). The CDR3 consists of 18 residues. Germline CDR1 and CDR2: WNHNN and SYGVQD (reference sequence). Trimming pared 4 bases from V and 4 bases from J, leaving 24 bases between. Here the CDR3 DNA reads TGCGCCAGCAGTGGACCCCGAGTGGGCGGGGATCTCGCAGATACGCAGTATTTT. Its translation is CASSGPRVGGDLADTQYF.